The rows below give T cell receptor beta chains drawn from one sample of a study of T cells after yellow fever vaccination. MiXCR, applied by TCRdb to the 5' RACE reads, yields one record per CDR3 protein. The data contain about 150,000 distinct CDR3 sequences, 5% to 7.5% of them singletons. This specimen was CD4+ T cells sorted from PBMCs, taken 10 days after the yellow fever booster vaccination. These receptors all stem from a man aged 25-45 years who received the YFV17D yellow fever vaccine. Both conserved end residues are part of each CDR3. The D gene is left open where the match is weak. Rows may omit the clone size; those that give it use once, few, many or a size class.

many	TRBD2	TRBJ2-2	TRBV12-3/TRBV12-4	CASRVSGRNTGELFF	TGTGCCAGCAGAGTTAGCGGGAGGAACACCGGGGAGCTGTTTTTT
many	TRBD1	TRBJ1-2	TRBV2	CASFQDRGSGYTF	TGTGCCAGTTTCCAGGACAGGGGGAGTGGCTACACCTTC
many	TRBD2	TRBJ2-7	TRBV5-1	CASSALAGGTHEQYF	TGCGCCAGCAGCGCGCTAGCGGGAGGCACCCACGAGCAGTACTTC
few	NA	TRBJ2-5	TRBV27	CASITPRGETQYF	TGTGCCAGCATCACCCCGAGGGGAGAGACCCAGTACTTC
NA	NA	TRBJ2-2	TRBV6-2/TRBV6-3	CASSPTTSGELFF	TGTGCCAGCAGTCCTACGACGTCCGGGGAGCTGTTTTTT
many	NA	TRBJ2-2	TRBV20-1	CSALRGHGTGELFF	TGCAGTGCTTTACGGGGTCATGGGACCGGGGAGCTGTTTTTT
many	TRBD1	TRBJ2-5	TRBV28	CASSLTQGIETQYF	TGTGCCAGCAGTTTAACACAGGGGATCGAGACCCAGTACTTC
NA	NA	TRBJ2-2	TRBV24-1	CGTSDLTLSLVPGAVTGELFF	TGTGGCACCAGTGATTTGACGCTCTCCCTCGTCCCAGGGGCCGTCACCGGGGAGCTGTTTTTT
many	NA	TRBJ2-1	TRBV5-1	CASSLSDYNEQFF	TGCGCCAGCAGCTTGTCAGACTACAATGAGCAGTTCTTC
many	TRBD1	TRBJ1-3	TRBV14	CASSPKYTGTGWNFASGNTIYF	TGTGCCAGCAGCCCAAAGTATACCGGGACAGGGTGGAACTTCGCATCTGGAAACACCATATATTTT
NA	TRBD2	TRBJ2-5	TRBV7-2	CASSFWGGTETQYF	TGTGCCAGCAGCTTTTGGGGAGGGACGGAGACCCAGTACTTC
many	TRBD2	TRBJ2-2	TRBV12-3/TRBV12-4	CASSVTSGMIGELFF	TGTGCCAGCAGTGTGACTAGCGGGATGATCGGGGAGCTGTTTTTT
many	NA	TRBJ2-5	TRBV19	CASSIGISETQYF	TGTGCCAGTAGTATTGGGATATCAGAGACCCAGTACTTC
many	TRBD2	TRBJ2-1	TRBV7-2	CASSLGTSGKTYNEQFF	TGTGCCAGCAGCTTAGGTACTAGCGGGAAGACCTACAATGAGCAGTTCTTC
many	TRBD2	TRBJ2-1	TRBV3-1	CASSLLAKDNEQFF	TGTGCCAGCAGCCTACTAGCGAAAGACAATGAGCAGTTCTTC
many	NA	TRBJ2-3	TRBV6-5	CASRHRPGKSRDTQYF	TGTGCCAGCAGACACAGACCGGGGAAGAGCCGTGATACGCAGTATTTT
NA	NA	TRBJ1-5	TRBV7-2	CASSPQVIANQPQHF	TGTGCCAGCAGCCCACAGGTCATAGCAAATCAGCCCCAGCATTTT
many	TRBD1	TRBJ2-5	TRBV29-1	CSGVRDRGLAQYF	TGCAGCGGGGTCCGGGACAGGGGGCTGGCCCAGTACTTC
many	TRBD1	TRBJ2-7	TRBV6-1	CASRPGQVTYEQYF	TGTGCCAGCAGACCTGGACAGGTTACCTACGAGCAGTACTTC
many	TRBD2	TRBJ2-7	TRBV20-1	CSAQGLAIGTGYEQYF	TGCAGTGCTCAAGGACTAGCCATCGGGACCGGATACGAGCAGTACTTC
many	TRBD1	TRBJ2-7	TRBV12-3/TRBV12-4	CASSLARGQSYEQYF	TGTGCCAGCAGTTTGGCTAGGGGGCAGTCCTACGAGCAGTACTTC
many	NA	TRBJ1-1	TRBV6-5	CASSLAGGGAFF	TGTGCCAGCAGCTTGGCGGGGGGGGGAGCTTTCTTT
many	NA	TRBJ2-3	TRBV7-9	CASSLAGATDTQYF	TGTGCCAGCAGCTTAGCGGGGGCGACAGATACGCAGTATTTT
many	NA	TRBJ2-2	TRBV5-1	CASSHVLEYGGELFF	TGCGCCAGCAGCCACGTTCTCGAGTATGGCGGGGAGCTGTTTTTT
many	NA	TRBJ1-6	TRBV11-2	CASSPQTAYNSPLHF	TGTGCCAGCAGCCCACAGACAGCTTATAATTCACCCCTCCACTTT
many	TRBD1	TRBJ1-2	TRBV12-3/TRBV12-4	CASSKQGAGGYTF	TGTGCCAGCAGCAAACAGGGGGCGGGTGGCTACACCTTC
many	NA	TRBJ1-5	TRBV29-1	CSVAGSNQPQHF	TGCAGCGTTGCGGGAAGCAATCAGCCCCAGCATTTT
few	NA	TRBJ2-1	TRBV24-1	CATSGPAENEQFF	TGTGCCACTTCGGGCCCCGCGGAAAACGAGCAGTTCTTC
many	NA	TRBJ1-1	TRBV7-2	CASSLSFVAEAFF	TGTGCCAGCAGCTTAAGTTTTGTAGCTGAAGCTTTCTTT